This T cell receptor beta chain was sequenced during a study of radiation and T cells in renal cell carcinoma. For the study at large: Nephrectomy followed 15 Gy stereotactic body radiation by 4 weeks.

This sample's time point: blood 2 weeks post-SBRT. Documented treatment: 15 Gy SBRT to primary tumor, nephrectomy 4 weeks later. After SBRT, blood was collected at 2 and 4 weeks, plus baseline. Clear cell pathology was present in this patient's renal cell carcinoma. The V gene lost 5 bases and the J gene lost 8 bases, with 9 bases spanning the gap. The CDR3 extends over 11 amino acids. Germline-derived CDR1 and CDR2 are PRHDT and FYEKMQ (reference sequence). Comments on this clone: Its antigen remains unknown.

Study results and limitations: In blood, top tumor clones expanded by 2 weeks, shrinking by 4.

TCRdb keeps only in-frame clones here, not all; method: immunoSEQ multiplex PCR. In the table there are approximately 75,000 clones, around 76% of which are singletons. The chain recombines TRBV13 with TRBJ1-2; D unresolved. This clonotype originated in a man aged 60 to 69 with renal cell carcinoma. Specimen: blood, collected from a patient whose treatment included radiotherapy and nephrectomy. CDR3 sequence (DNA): TGTGCCAGCAGCAACCGACTCGGCTACACCTTC. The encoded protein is CASSNRLGYTF.